One and the same sample provided the 12 T cell receptor beta chains below, sequenced in a study of identical twins (dated by TCRdb to the mid-2010s). Library construction relied on 5' RACE. The sample was run on an Illumina HiSeq 2000. TCRdb reprocessed the public reads (quality trimming at Q25 with fastp, clone calling with MiXCR) and kept in-frame beta chains. A single entry per CDR3 protein holds the most common genes and DNA from its merged rows. Counted in this sample were some 500,000 distinct CDR3 sequences; approximately 22% of them appeared once. About 0.99% of the sample is taken by the ten largest. A further study also used this sample, focusing on T cells expressing NK-cell markers.

Sequencing was done on a sample of CD4+ T cells sorted from blood. The receptor set was obtained from a woman between 18 and 30 years old in good health.

The chain couples TRBV5-4 to TRBJ2-7; D uncertain. Trimming cost V 1 base and J 2 bases, with 7 bases left between them. Looked up from germline, CDR1 is SGHNT and CDR2 is YYREEE (reference sequence). CDR3 size: 13 residues. CDR3 nucleotide sequence: TGTGCCAGCAGCTTGCCAGATACCTACGAGCAGTACTTC. Its translation: CASSLPDTYEQYF.

This clonotype showed up just a few times. The chain recombines TRBV20-1 with TRBJ2-7; D may match TRBD1 or TRBD2 (5 bases each). The germline V gene encodes CDR1 DFQATT and CDR2 SNEGSKA (reference sequence). V lost 4 bases, J lost 3 bases, and 16 bases lay in between. The CDR3 length is 14 residues. The CDR3 reads CSAISGDGNYEQYF. The DNA for the CDR3 is TGCAGTGCTATTTCCGGGGACGGCAACTACGAGCAGTACTTC.

This sequence joins TRBV20-1 and TRBJ2-3, with D uncertain. This CDR3 spans 14 amino acids. In germline, CDR1 is DFQATT, CDR2 SNEGSKA (reference sequence). With 4 bases removed from V and 2 bases from J, the gap between germline ends came to 13 bases. CDR3 loop: CSAKYGTYTDTQYF. DNA for the CDR3: TGCAGTGCTAAGTACGGCACTTACACAGATACGCAGTATTTT.

The chain couples TRBV15 to TRBJ1-2, with 8 bases aligning to TRBD1. The CDR3 is 14 amino acids. V lost 5 bases to trimming and J lost 6 bases; unmatched junction nucleotides: 8. In germline, CDR1 is LNHNV, CDR2 YYDKDF (reference sequence). The CDR3 coding sequence is TGTGCCACCAGCGTCGACAGGGGAGTCCATGGCTACACCTTC. It codes for CATSVDRGVHGYTF.

This chain connects TRBV29-1 to TRBJ1-2; D gene unclear. Germline CDR1 reads SQVTM; CDR2 reads ANQGSEA. CDR3 size: 11 residues. The CDR3 nucleotides read TGCAAACTGCAACTAAACTATGGCTACACCTTC. Protein sequence: CKLQLNYGYTF.

This clonotype has only a few counts. The chain is built from TRBV20-1 and TRBJ2-5; the match to TRBD1 covers 8 bases. Trimming at V came to 6 bases and at J to 4 bases, leaving 10 bases not matched to a gene. CDR3 size: 14 residues. From germline, CDR1 is DFQATT and CDR2 SNEGSKA (reference sequence). The CDR3 sequence is CSALLSGGLETQYF. The CDR3 nucleotides read TGCAGTGCCCTTCTCTCAGGGGGCCTAGAGACCCAGTACTTC.

This clonotype turned up a few times. The chain links TRBV10-3 to TRBJ2-1; 10 positions match TRBD2. J gave up 9 bases and V 7 bases, and 6 bases lay outside the gene matches. The germline gives CDR1 ENHRY, CDR2 SYGVKD. This CDR3 comprises 13 residues. The CDR3: CAIMGLAGVEQFF. As DNA, the CDR3 is TGTGCCATCATGGGGCTAGCGGGGGTTGAGCAGTTCTTC.

The chain combines TRBV19 with TRBJ2-3; 8 bases agree with TRBD1. V shed 3 bases, J shed 3 bases, and the junction held 5 bases outside the gene matches. This CDR3 is 15 amino acids long. Germline V lookup: CDR1 LNHDA, CDR2 SQIVND (reference sequence). The CDR3 is CASSIAGGRTDTQYF. CDR3 in DNA: TGTGCCAGTAGTATCGCAGGGGGCCGGACAGATACGCAGTATTTT. Combining the CDR3 with reference TRBV19 and TRBJ2-3 gives the whole variable domain DGGITQSPKYLFRKEGQNVTLSCEQNLNHDAMYWYRQDPGQGLRLIYYSQIVNDFQKGDIAEGYSVSREKKESFPLTVTSAQKNPTAFYLCASSIAGGRTDTQYFGPGTRLTVL.

This clonotype was counted between two and nine times. The chain recombines TRBV5-1 with TRBJ1-6; no reliable D call. V lost 1 base and J 8 bases, leaving 10 bases between the germline ends. Germline V gives CDR1 SGHRS, CDR2 YFSETQ. This CDR3 has 14 residues. CDR3 DNA sequence: TGCGCCAGCAGCTTGTGGGATGAGTATTCACCCCTCCACTTT. It is translated as CASSLWDEYSPLHF.

The V call is TRBV7-8, the J call TRBJ1-1; D is undetermined. Per the germline V gene, CDR1 is SGHVS and CDR2 is FQNEAQ. Trimming pared 2 bases from V and 0 bases from J, leaving 13 bases between. The CDR3 totals 16 residues. This chain's CDR3 is CASSLYRRSLNTEAFF. The CDR3 DNA reads as TGTGCCAGCAGCTTATATCGACGTTCTTTGAACACTGAAGCTTTCTTT. Full variable domain (remainder filled in from reference TRBV7-8 and TRBJ1-1): GAGVSQSPRYKVAKRGQDVALRCDPISGHVSLFWYQQALGQGPEFLTYFQNEAQLDKSGLPSDRFFAERPEGSVSTLKIQRTQQEDSAVYLCASSLYRRSLNTEAFFGQGTRLTVV.

This chain joins TRBV6-2 or TRBV6-3 and TRBJ1-5; D is ambiguous. The CDR3 spans 13 residues. V was clipped by 0 bases and J by 11 bases, with 11 bases between them. Germline lookup yields CDR1 MNHEY and CDR2 SVGEGT. The CDR3 nucleotides are TGTGCCAGCAGTTACTCGATGGAAGGGTCCCAGCATTTT. It is translated as CASSYSMEGSQHF.

This clonotype came up a few times. The rearrangement links TRBV5-1 to TRBJ2-2, with TRBD1 matching 7 bases. The germline gives CDR1 SGHRS, CDR2 YFSETQ. This CDR3 spans 15 amino acids. V trimming: 6 bases; J trimming: 5 bases; junction bases outside the gene matches: 10. CDR3 sequence: CASNGLTGSTGELFF. CDR3 DNA: TGCGCCAGCAATGGGCTGACAGGGTCTACCGGGGAGCTGTTTTTT. Full variable domain (remainder filled in from reference TRBV5-1 and TRBJ2-2): KAGVTQTPRYLIKTRGQQVTLSCSPISGHRSVSWYQQTPGQGLQFLFEYFSETQRNKGNFPGRFSGRQFSNSRSEMNVSTLELGDSALYLCASNGLTGSTGELFFGEGSRLTVL.